This T cell receptor (beta chain) was observed in a study of blood T cell repertoires in COVID-19. Across the whole study: The origin of the acute and convalescent COVID-19 samples was the United States, Italy and Spain.

Worth noting for this clone: This sample includes further DNA sequences coding for the same CDR3.

Using immunoSEQ multiplex PCR, the repertoire was profiled, and TCRdb retains in-frame clones only, with some absent. This table holds roughly 100,000 clones, roughly 87% found once. V shed 3 bases, J shed 4 bases, and the junction held 0 bases outside the gene matches. The CDR3 sequence is 13 residues long. The germline CDR1 and CDR2 sequences are SGHTA and FQGNSA. The chain carries TRBV7-2 and TRBJ1-2; the match to TRBD1 covers 9 bases. Sequencing was done on a sample of peripheral blood. The TCR originated in a man between 45 and 60 years old in a cohort sampled during active COVID-19. In DNA form, the CDR3 reads TGTGCCAGCAGCTTGGGACAGGGCTATGGCTACACCTTC. Translated: CASSLGQGYGYTF.